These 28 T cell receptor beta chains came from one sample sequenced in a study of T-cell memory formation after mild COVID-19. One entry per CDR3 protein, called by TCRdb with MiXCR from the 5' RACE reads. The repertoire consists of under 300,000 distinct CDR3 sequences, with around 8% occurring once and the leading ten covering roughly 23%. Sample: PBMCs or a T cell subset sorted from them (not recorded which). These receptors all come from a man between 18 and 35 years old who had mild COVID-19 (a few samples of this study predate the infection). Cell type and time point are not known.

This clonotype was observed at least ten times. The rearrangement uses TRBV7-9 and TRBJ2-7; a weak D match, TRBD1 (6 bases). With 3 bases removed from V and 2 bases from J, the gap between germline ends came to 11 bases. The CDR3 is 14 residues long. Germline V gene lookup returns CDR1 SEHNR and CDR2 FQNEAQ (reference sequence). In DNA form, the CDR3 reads TGTGCCAGCAGCTTGGGGGCCTACACCTACGAGCAGTACTTC. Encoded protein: CASSLGAYTYEQYF.

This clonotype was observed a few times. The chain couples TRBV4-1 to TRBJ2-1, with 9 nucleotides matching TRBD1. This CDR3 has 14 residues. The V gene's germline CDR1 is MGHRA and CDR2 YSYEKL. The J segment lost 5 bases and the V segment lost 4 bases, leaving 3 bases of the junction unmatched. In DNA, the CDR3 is TGCGCCAGCAGCCCGGGACAGGGAGACAATGAGCAGTTCTTC. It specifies CASSPGQGDNEQFF.

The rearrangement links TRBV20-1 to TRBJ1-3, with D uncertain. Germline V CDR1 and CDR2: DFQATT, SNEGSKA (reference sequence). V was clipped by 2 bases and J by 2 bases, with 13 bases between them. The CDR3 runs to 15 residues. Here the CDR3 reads CSARSEEGTGNTIYF. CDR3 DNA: TGCAGTGCTAGATCGGAGGAGGGAACTGGAAACACCATATATTTT.

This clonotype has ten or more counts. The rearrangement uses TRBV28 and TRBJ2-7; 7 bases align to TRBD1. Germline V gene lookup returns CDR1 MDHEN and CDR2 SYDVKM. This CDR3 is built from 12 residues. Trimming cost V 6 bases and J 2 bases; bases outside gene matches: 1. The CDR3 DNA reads TGTGCCAGCAGAGGACAGGCCTACGAGCAGTACGTC. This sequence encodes CASRGQAYEQYV.

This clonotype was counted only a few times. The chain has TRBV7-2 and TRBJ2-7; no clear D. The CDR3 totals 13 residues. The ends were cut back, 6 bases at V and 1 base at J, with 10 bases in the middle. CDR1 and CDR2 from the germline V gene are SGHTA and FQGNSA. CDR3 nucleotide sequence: TGTGCCAGCAGTTCTACAGATTCCTACGAGCAGTACTTC. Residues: CASSSTDSYEQYF.

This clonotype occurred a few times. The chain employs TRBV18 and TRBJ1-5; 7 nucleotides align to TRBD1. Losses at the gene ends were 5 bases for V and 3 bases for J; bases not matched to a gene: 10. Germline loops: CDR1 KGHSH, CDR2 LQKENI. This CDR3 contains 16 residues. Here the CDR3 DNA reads TGTGCCAGCTCAACAGGGGCGGGGGACATCAATCAGCCCCAGCATTTT. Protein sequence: CASSTGAGDINQPQHF.

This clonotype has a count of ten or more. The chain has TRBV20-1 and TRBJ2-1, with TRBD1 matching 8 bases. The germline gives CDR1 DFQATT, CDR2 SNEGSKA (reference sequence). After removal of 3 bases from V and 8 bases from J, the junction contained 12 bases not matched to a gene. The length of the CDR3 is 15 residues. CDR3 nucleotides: TGCAGTGCTAGTCTCCTGGCAGGGGGCTTCGATGAGCAGTTCTTC. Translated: CSASLLAGGFDEQFF.

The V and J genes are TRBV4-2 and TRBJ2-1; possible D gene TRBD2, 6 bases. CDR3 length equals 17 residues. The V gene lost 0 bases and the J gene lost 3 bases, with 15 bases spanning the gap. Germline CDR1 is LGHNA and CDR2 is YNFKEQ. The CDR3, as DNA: TGTGCCAGCAGCCAAGACTCGGGAGTTGACCTCTACAATGAGCAGTTCTTC. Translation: CASSQDSGVDLYNEQFF.

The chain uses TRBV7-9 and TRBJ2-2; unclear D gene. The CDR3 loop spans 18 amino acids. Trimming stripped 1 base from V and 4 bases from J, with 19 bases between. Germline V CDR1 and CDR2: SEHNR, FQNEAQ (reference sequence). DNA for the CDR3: TGTGCCAGCAGCTTAGAGCCGGGCGTGGGATCCAGCACCGGGGAGCTGTTTTTT. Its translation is CASSLEPGVGSSTGELFF.

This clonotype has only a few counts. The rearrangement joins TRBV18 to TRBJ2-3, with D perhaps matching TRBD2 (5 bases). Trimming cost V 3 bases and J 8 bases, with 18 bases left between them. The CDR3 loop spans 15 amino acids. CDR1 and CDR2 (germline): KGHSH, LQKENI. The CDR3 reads CASSPPVGVGGTQYF. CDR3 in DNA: TGTGCCAGCTCACCCCCGGTGGGAGTCGGCGGTACGCAGTATTTT.

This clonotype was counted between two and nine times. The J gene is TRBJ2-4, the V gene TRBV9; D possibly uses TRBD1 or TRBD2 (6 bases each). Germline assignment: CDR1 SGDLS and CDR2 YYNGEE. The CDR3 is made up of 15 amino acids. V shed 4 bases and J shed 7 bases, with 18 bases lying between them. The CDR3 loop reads CASSSEGGRGNIQYF. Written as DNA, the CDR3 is TGTGCCAGCAGCTCGGAAGGGGGGCGCGGGAACATTCAGTACTTC. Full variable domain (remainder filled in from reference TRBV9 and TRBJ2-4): DSGVTQTPKHLITATGQRVTLRCSPRSGDLSVYWYQQSLDQGLQFLIQYYNGEERAKGNILERFSAQQFPDLHSELNLSSLELGDSALYFCASSSEGGRGNIQYFGAGTRLSVL.

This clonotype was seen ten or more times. The chain's CDR3 is CASSLEGTYYNEQFF. Here the CDR3 DNA reads TGTGCCAGCAGCTTAGAGGGGACTTATTACAATGAGCAGTTCTTC. The chain joins TRBV11-3 to TRBJ2-1; possibly TRBD2 for D (6 bases). V was clipped by 0 bases and J by 4 bases, with 10 bases between them. The CDR3 is made up of 15 amino acids. Germline V gene lookup returns CDR1 SGHNT and CDR2 YENEEA.

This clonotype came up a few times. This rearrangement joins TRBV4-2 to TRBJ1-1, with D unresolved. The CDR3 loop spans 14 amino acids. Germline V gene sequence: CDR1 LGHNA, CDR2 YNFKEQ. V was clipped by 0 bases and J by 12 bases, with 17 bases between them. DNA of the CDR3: TGTGCCAGCAGCCAAGAAAGATCGGGGAGTTTGACTTTCTTT. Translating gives CASSQERSGSLTFF.

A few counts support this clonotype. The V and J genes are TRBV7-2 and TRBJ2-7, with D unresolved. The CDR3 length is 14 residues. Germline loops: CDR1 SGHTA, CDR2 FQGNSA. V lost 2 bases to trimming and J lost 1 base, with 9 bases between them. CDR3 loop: CASSLSRTSYEQYV. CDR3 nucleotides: TGTGCCAGCAGCTTAAGCAGGACGTCCTACGAGCAGTACGTC.

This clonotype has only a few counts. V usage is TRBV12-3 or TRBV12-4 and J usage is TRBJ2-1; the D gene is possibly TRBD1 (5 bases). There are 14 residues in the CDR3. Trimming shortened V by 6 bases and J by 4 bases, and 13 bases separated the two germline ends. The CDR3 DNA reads TGTGCCAGCAGCCTTGCAGGGTATTACAATGAGCAGTTCTTC. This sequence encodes CASSLAGYYNEQFF.

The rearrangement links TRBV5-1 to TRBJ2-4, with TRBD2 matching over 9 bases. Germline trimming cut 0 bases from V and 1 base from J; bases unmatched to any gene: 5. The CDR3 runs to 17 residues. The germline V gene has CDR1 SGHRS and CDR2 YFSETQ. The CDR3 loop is CASSLEGTSWAKNIQYF. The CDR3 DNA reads TGCGCCAGCAGCTTGGAGGGGACTAGCTGGGCCAAAAACATTCAGTACTTC. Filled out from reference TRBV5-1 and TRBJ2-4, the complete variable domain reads KAGVTQTPRYLIKTRGQQVTLSCSPISGHRSVSWYQQTPGQGLQFLFEYFSETQRNKGNFPGRFSGRQFSNSRSEMNVSTLELGDSALYLCASSLEGTSWAKNIQYFGAGTRLSVL.

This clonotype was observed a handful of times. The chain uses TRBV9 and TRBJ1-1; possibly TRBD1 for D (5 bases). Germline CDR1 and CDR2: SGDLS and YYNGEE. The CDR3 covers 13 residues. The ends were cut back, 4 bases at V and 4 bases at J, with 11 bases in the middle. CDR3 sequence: CASSPRAVTEAFF. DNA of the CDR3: TGTGCCAGCAGCCCCAGGGCAGTCACTGAAGCTTTCTTT.

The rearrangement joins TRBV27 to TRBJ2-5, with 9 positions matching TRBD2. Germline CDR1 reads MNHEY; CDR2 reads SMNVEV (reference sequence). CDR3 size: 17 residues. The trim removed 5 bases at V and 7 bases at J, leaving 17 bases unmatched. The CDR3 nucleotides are TGTGCCAGCAGTCCTCACGGGACTAGCCCAAAAGGGGGGACCCAGTACTTC. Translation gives CASSPHGTSPKGGTQYF.

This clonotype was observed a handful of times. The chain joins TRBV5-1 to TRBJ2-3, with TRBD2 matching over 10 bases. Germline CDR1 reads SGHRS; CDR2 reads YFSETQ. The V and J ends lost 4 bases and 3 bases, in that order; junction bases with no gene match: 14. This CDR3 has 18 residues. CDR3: CASSQRTSSGGWTDTQYF. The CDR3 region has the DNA TGCGCCAGCAGCCAACGCACTTCTAGCGGGGGTTGGACAGATACGCAGTATTTT.

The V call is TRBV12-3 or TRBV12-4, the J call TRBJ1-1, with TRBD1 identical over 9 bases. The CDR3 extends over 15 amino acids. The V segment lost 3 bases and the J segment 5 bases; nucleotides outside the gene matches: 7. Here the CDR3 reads CASSFSDRGETEAFF. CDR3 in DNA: TGTGCCAGCAGTTTTAGTGACAGGGGGGAAACTGAAGCTTTCTTT.

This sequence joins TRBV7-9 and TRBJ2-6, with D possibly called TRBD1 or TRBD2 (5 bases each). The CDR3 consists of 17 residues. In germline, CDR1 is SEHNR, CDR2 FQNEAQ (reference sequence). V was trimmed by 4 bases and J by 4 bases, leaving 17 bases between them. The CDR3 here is CASSSRFRGHGANVLTF. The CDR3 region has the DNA TGTGCCAGCAGCTCCAGATTTCGGGGCCACGGGGCCAACGTCCTGACTTTC.

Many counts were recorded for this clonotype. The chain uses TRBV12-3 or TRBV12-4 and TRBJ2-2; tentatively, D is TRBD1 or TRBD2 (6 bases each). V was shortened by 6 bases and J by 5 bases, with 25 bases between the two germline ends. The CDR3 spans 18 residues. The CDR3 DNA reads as TGTGCCAGCAGACCAACCATGTGGTACAGGGCGGGAACCGGGGAGCTGTTTTTT. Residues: CASRPTMWYRAGTGELFF.

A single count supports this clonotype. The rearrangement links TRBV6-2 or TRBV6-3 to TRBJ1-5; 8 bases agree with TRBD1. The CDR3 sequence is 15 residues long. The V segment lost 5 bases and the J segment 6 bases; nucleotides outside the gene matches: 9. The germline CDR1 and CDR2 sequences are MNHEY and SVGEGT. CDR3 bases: TGTGCCAGCAGTCCCTTCGGACAGGGACGTCAGCCCCAGCATTTT. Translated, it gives CASSPFGQGRQPQHF.

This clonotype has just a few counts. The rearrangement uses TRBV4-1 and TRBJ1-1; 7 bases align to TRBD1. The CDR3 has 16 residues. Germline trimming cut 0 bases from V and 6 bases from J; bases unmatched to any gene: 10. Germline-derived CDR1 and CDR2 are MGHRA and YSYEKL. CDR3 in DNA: TGCGCCAGCAGCCAAGACCCAAGGGGGCGCGTAGCTGAAGCTTTCTTT. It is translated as CASSQDPRGRVAEAFF.

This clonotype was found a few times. The CDR3 coding sequence is TGTGCCAGCAGTTACGCTTCGGGCGGATACACAGATACGCAGTATTTT. It encodes CASSYASGGYTDTQYF. The J gene is TRBJ2-3, the V gene TRBV6-6, with unresolved D. From germline, CDR1 is MNHNY and CDR2 SVGAGI (reference sequence). V lost 2 bases to trimming and J lost 2 bases, with 14 bases between them. This CDR3 has 16 residues.

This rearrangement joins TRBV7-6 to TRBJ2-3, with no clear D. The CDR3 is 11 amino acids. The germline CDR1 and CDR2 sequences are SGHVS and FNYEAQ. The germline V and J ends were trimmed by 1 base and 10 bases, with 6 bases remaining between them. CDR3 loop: CASSLVGAQYF. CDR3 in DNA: TGTGCCAGCAGCTTAGTGGGCGCGCAGTATTTT.

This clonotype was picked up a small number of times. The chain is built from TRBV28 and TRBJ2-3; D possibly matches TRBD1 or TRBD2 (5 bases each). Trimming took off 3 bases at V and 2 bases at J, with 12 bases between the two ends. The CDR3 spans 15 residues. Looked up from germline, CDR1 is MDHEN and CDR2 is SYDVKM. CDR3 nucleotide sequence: TGTGCCAGCAGTTTTCAGGGAGCGGTCACAGATACGCAGTATTTT. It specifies CASSFQGAVTDTQYF.

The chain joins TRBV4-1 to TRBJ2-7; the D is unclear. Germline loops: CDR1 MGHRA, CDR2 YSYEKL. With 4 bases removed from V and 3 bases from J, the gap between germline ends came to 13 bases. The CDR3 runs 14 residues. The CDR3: CASSRPQSNYEQYF. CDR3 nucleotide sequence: TGCGCCAGCAGCCGACCGCAATCGAACTACGAGCAGTACTTC.